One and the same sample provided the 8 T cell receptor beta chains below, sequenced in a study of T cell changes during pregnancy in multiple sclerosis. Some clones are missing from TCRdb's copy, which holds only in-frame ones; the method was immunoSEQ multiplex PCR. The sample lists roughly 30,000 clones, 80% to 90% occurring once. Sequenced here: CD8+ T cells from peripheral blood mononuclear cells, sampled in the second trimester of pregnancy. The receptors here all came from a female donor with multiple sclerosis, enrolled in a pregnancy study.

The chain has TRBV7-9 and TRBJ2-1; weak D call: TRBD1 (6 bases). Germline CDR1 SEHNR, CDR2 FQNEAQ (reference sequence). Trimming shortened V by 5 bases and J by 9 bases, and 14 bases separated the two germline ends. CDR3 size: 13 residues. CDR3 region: CASSVQGSGEQFF. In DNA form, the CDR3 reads TGTGCCAGCAGCGTACAGGGTTCGGGTGAGCAGTTCTTC.

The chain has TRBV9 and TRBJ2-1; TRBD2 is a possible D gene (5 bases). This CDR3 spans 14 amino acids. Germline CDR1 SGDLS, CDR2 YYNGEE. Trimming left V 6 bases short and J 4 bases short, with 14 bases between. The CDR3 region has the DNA TGTGCCAGCAAAAAAGGGAGCACTTACAATGAGCAGTTCTTC. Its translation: CASKKGSTYNEQFF.

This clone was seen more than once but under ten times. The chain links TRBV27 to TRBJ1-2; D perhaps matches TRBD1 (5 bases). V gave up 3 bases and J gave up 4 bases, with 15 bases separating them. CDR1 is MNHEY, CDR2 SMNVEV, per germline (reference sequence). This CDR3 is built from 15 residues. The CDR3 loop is CASSLSPPGVYGYTF. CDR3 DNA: TGTGCCAGCAGTTTGTCGCCCCCGGGGGTCTATGGCTACACCTTC.

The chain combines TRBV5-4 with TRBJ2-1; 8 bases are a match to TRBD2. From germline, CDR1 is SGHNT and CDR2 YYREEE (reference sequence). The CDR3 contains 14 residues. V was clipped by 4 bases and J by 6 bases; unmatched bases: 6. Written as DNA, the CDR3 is TGTGCCAGCAGCAGCGGGAGCGGAGGCAATGAGCAGTTCTTC. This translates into CASSSGSGGNEQFF.

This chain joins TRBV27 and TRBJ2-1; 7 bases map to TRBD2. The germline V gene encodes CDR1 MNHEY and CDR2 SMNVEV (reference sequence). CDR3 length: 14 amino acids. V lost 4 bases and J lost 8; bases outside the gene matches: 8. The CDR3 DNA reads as TGTGCCAGCAGTTACGCGGGGGTGGCGTATGAGCAGTTCTTC. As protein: CASSYAGVAYEQFF.

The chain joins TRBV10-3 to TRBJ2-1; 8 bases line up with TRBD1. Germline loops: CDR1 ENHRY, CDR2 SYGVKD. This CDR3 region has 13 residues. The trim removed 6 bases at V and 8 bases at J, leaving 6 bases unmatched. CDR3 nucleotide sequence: TGTGCCATCAGGCGATCAGGGGGCGATGAGCAGTTCTTC. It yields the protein CAIRRSGGDEQFF.

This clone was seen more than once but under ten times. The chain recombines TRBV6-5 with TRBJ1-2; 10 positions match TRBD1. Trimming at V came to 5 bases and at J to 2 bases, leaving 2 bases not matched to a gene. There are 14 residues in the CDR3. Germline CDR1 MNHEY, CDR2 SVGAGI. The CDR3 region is CASSPGQGNYGYTF. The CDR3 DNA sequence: TGTGCCAGCAGTCCGGGACAGGGGAACTATGGCTACACCTTC.

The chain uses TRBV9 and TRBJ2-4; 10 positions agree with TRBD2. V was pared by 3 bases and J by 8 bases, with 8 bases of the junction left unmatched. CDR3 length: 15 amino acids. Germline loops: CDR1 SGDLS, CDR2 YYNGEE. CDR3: CASSDRAGGPHIQYF. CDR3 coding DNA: TGTGCCAGCAGCGACCGAGCGGGAGGGCCCCACATTCAGTACTTC.